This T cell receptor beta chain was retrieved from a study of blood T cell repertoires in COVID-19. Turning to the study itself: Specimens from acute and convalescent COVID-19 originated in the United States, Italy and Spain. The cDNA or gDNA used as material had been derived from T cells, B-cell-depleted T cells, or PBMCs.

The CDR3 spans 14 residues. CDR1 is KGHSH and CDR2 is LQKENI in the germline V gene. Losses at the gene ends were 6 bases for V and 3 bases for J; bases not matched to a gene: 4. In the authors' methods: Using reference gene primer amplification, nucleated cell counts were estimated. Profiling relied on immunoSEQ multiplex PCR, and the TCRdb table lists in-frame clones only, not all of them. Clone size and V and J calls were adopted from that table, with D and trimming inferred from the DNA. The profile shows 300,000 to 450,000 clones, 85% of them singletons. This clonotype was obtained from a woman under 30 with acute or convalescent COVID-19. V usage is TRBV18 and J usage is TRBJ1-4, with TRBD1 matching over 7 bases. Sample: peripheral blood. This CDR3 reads CASSPTGSNEKLFF. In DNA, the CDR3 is TGTGCCAGCTCTCCGACAGGGTCTAATGAAAAACTGTTTTTT.